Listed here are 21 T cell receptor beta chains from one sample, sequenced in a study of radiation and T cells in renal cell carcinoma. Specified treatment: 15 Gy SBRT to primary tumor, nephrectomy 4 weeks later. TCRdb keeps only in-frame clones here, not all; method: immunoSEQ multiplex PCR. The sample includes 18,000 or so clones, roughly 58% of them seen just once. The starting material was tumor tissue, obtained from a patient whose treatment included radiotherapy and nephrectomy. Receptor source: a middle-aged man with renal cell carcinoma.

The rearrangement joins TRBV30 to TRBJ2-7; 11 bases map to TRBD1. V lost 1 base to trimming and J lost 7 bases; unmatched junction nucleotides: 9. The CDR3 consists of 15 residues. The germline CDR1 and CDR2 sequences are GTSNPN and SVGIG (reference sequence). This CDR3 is CAWSGLEDRGLEQYF. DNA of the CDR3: TGTGCCTGGAGTGGGCTCGAGGACAGGGGGCTTGAGCAGTACTTC.

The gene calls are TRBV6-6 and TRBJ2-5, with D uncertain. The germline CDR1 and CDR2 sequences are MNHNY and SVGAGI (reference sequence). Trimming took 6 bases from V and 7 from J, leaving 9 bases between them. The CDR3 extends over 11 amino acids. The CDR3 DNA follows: TGTGCCAGCAGCCTATCTCTGACCCAGTACTTC. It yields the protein CASSLSLTQYF.

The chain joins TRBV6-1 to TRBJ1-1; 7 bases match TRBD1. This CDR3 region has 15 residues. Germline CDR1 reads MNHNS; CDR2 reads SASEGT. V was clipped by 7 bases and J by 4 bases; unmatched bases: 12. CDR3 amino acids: CASNPQGTFGTEAFF. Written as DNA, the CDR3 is TGTGCCAGCAACCCACAGGGGACGTTTGGCACTGAAGCTTTCTTT.

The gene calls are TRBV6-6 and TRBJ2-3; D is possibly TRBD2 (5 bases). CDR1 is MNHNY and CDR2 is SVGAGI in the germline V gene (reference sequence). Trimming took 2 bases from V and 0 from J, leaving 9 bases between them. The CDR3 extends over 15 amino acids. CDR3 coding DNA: TGTGCCAGCAGTTACGGGAGTCGGAGCACAGATACGCAGTATTTT. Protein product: CASSYGSRSTDTQYF.

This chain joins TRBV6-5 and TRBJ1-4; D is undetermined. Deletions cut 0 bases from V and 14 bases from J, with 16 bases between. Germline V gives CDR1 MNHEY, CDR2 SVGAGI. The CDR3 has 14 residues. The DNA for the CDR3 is TGTGCCAGCAGTTACTCGATTATCGGGATGAAGCTGTTTTTT. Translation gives CASSYSIIGMKLFF.

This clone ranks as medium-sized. The DNA for the CDR3 is TGCGCCAGCAGTGATGTGTACGGAACCTACAATGAGCAGTTCTTC. This sequence encodes CASSDVYGTYNEQFF. This chain links TRBV10-2 with TRBJ2-1; D is undetermined. This CDR3 comprises 15 residues. V was cut by 3 bases and J by 2 bases, with 11 bases left in between. The germline V gene encodes CDR1 WSHSY and CDR2 SAAADI.

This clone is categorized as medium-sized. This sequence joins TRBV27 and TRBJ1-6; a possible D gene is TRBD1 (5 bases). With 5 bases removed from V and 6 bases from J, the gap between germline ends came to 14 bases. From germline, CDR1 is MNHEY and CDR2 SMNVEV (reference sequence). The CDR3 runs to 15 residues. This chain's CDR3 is CASSPYQGLNSPLHF. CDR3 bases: TGTGCCAGCAGTCCCTATCAGGGTCTTAATTCACCCCTCCACTTT.

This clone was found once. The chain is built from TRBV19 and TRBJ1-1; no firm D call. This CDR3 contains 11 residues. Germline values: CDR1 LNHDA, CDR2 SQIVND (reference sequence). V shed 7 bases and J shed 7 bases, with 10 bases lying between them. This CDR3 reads CASIRQFEAFF. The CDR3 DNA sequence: TGTGCCAGTATCCGACAATTTGAAGCTTTCTTT.

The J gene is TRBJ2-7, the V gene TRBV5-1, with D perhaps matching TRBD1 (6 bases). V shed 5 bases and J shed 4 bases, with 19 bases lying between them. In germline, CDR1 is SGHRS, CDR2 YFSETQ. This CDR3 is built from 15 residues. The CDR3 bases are TGCGCCAGCAGAAAAACCACAGGGAGTGGATACGAGCAGTACTTC. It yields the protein CASRKTTGSGYEQYF.

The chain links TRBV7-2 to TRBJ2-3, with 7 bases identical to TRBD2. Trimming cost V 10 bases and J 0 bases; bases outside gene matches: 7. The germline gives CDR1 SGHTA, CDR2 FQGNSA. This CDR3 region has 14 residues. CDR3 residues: CATSGRGSTDTQYF. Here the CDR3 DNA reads TGTGCCACGAGCGGGCGGGGGAGCACAGATACGCAGTATTTT.

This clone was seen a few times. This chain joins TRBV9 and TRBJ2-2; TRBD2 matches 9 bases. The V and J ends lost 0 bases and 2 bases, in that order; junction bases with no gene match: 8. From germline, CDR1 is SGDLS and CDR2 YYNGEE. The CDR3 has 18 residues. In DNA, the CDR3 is TGTGCCAGCAGCGTAGATCCACCGGGACTAGCAAACACCGGGGAGCTGTTTTTT. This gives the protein CASSVDPPGLANTGELFF.

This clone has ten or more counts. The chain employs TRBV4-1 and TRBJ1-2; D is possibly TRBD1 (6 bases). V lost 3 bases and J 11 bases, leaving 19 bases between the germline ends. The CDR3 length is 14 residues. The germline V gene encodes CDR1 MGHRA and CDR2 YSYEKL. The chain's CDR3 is CASSQGSTGGSYTF. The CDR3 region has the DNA TGCGCCAGCAGCCAGGGATCGACAGGAGGAAGTTACACCTTC.

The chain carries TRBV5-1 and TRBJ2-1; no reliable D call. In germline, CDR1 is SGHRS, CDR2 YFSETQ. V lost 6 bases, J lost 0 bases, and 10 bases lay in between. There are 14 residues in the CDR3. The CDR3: CASMRMSSYNEQFF. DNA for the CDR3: TGCGCCAGCATGCGTATGAGCTCCTACAATGAGCAGTTCTTC.

CDR3 residues: CASRIDRGGAEAFF. In nucleotides, the CDR3 is TGTGCCAGCAGAATAGACAGGGGAGGAGCTGAAGCTTTCTTT. The chain carries TRBV6-1 and TRBJ1-1; 8 positions agree with TRBD1. CDR3 length: 14 residues. Trimming at V came to 6 bases and at J to 6 bases, leaving 9 bases not matched to a gene. Germline CDR1 is MNHNS and CDR2 is SASEGT.

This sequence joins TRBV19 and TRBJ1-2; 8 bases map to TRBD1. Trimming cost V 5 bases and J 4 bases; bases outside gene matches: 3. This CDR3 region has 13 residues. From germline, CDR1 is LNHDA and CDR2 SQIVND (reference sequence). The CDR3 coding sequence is TGTGCCAGTAGTCCGGGGACAGGCTATGGCTACACCTTC. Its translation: CASSPGTGYGYTF.

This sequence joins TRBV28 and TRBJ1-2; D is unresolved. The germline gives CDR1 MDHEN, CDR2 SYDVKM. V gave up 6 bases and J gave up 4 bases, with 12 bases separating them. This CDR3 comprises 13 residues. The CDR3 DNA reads TGTGCCAGCAGCTTAGGGTACTTCTATGGCTACACCTTC. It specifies CASSLGYFYGYTF.

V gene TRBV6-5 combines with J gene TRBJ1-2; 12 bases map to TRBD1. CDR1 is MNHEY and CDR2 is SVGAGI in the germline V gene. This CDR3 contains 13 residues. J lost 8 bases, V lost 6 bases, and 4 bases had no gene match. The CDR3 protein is CASSQGQGAGYTF. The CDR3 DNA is TGTGCCAGCAGCCAGGGACAGGGGGCGGGCTACACCTTC.

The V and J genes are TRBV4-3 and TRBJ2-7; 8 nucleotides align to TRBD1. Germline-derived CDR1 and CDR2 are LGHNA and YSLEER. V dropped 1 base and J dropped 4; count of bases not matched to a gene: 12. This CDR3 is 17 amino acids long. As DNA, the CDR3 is TGCGCCAGCAGCCAAGTGGTGAGAGGACAGGGAAAATACGAGCAGTACTTC. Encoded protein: CASSQVVRGQGKYEQYF.

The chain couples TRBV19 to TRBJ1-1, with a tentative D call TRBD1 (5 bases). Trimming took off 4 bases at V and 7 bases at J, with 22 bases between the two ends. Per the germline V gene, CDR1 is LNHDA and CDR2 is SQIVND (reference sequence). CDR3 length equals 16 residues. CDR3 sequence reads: CASSNPRRGETYEAFF. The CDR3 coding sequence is TGTGCCAGTAGTAACCCACGGAGAGGGGAAACCTATGAAGCTTTCTTT.

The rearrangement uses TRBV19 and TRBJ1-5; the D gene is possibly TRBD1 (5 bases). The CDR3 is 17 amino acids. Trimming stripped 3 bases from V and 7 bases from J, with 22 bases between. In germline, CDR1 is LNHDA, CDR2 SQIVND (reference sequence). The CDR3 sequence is CASSMKSWQGVSQPQHF. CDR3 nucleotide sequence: TGTGCCAGTAGTATGAAGTCTTGGCAGGGTGTCTCGCAGCCCCAGCATTTT.

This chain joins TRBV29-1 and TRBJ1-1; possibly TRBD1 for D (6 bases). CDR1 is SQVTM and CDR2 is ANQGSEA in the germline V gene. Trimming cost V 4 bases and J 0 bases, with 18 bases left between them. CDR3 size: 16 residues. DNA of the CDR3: TGCAGCGTTGTCCCGATGCTGACAGGCATGAACACTGAAGCTTTCTTT. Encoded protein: CSVVPMLTGMNTEAFF.